Below, one TCR beta chain is given with its context. Its target is not known. The data were obtained in a study of response to subunit inactivated influenza vaccine. Study outcomes and limitations: Few new T cells, the authors suggested, are recruited by each seasonal influenza vaccination.

TCRdb fed the RT-PCR reads into MiXCR, producing one record per CDR3 protein. The profile shows fewer than 800,000 distinct CDR3 sequences, around a sixth of them singletons. In germline, CDR1 is DFQATT, CDR2 SNEGSKA (reference sequence). The CDR3 covers 14 residues. Trimming took off 2 bases at V and 11 bases at J, with 20 bases between the two ends. The chain joins TRBV20-1 to TRBJ2-3, with D perhaps being TRBD1 or TRBD2 (5 bases each). The TCR sequence derives from a man aged 50-60 years who received an inactivated influenza vaccine. This specimen was PBMCs from blood, taken 11 to 12 days after vaccination. The CDR3 DNA is TGCAGTGCTAGAAAGATGGGGGAGCCCCCTGGGCAGTATTTT. Its protein is CSARKMGEPPGQYF.